The 21 T cell receptor beta chains below all came from one sample that was sequenced in a study of cytotoxic CD8 clonotypes in ibrutinib-treated CLL. Measured with immunoSEQ multiplex PCR; TCRdb has only the in-frame clones, and not every one. Among 95,000 to 100,000 clones listed, about 78% were seen once. The specimen comprised PBMCs, sampled after 12 months of ibrutinib treatment. These receptors came from a human donor with chronic lymphocytic leukemia.

This chain connects TRBV18 to TRBJ2-5, with 7 bases aligning to TRBD2. The junction had 12 bases not matched to a gene; V was cut back by 5 bases and J by 3 bases. Germline V gene data show CDR1 as KGHSH and CDR2 as LQKENI. The CDR3 length is 16 residues. CDR3 in amino acids: CASSATPGLEKETQYF. The CDR3 bases are TGTGCCAGCTCAGCTACACCAGGACTAGAGAAAGAGACCCAGTACTTC. The full variable domain, in which reference TRBV18 and TRBJ2-5 provide the parts outside the CDR3, is NAGVMQNPRHLVRRRGQEARLRCSPMKGHSHVYWYRQLPEEGLKFMVYLQKENIIDESGMPKERFSAEFPKEGPSILRIQQVVRGDSAAYFCASSATPGLEKETQYFGPGTRLLVL.

The chain combines TRBV5-4 with TRBJ2-7; D tentatively fits TRBD1 or TRBD2 (5 bases each). There are 13 residues in the CDR3. Germline values: CDR1 SGHNT, CDR2 YYREEE (reference sequence). Trimming shortened V by 4 bases and J by 6 bases, and 14 bases separated the two germline ends. CDR3 DNA: TGTGCCAGCAGCCCCGGGACCTTGTCCGAGCAGTACTTC. Translating gives CASSPGTLSEQYF.

The gene calls are TRBV7-2 and TRBJ2-1, with D unclear. There are 12 residues in the CDR3. Germline CDR1 and CDR2: SGHTA and FQGNSA. V lost 1 base to trimming and J lost 9 bases, with 7 bases between them. CDR3 loop: CASSLEGFEQFF. CDR3 nucleotides: TGTGCCAGCAGCTTAGAGGGTTTTGAGCAGTTCTTC.

This chain uses TRBV6-1 with TRBJ1-2; possible D gene TRBD1, 6 bases. The germline V and J ends were trimmed by 4 bases and 0 bases, with 15 bases remaining between them. CDR3 length: 16 residues. The germline V gene has CDR1 MNHNS and CDR2 SASEGT. The CDR3 bases are TGTGCCAGCAGTGGATACGGACAGAAAGCTAACTATGGCTACACCTTC. Translated: CASSGYGQKANYGYTF.

The J gene is TRBJ2-3, the V gene TRBV23-1; TRBD1 is a possible D gene (6 bases). Being an ORF, TRBV23-1 has a function that is uncertain. CDR3 length equals 17 residues. The V gene lost 6 bases and the J gene lost 6 bases, with 25 bases spanning the gap. CDR3 sequence (DNA): TGCGCCAGCAGACATACTGGGACATCCGAAGCAGTGGATACGCAGTATTTT. It specifies CASRHTGTSEAVDTQYF.

The chain links TRBV7-2 to TRBJ1-1; a weak D match, TRBD1 (5 bases). CDR1 and CDR2 (germline): SGHTA, FQGNSA. V was cut by 2 bases and J by 5 bases, with 12 bases left in between. The CDR3 is 14 residues long. CDR3 sequence: CASSLFGGGTEAFF. CDR3 coding DNA: TGTGCCAGCAGCTTATTCGGGGGTGGGACTGAAGCTTTCTTT.

V usage is TRBV9 and J usage is TRBJ1-2, with TRBD1 matching over 8 bases. This CDR3 is 14 amino acids long. The germline gives CDR1 SGDLS, CDR2 YYNGEE. J was trimmed by 8 bases and V by 0 bases; bases with no gene match: 6. The CDR3 nucleotides read TGTGCCAGCAGCGTAGAGGCGACAGGGGCGGGCTACACCTTC. Its protein is CASSVEATGAGYTF.

This clone was counted between two and nine times. This chain's CDR3 is CSVGPRGAYNEQFF. CDR3 coding DNA: TGCAGCGTTGGCCCCAGGGGGGCATACAATGAGCAGTTCTTC. The gene calls are TRBV29-1 and TRBJ2-1; D may be TRBD1 (7 bases). The germline V and J ends were trimmed by 4 bases and 4 bases, with 14 bases remaining between them. Per the germline V gene, CDR1 is SQVTM and CDR2 is ANQGSEA. This CDR3 comprises 14 residues.

The chain uses TRBV5-6 and TRBJ1-2; 8 nucleotides agree with TRBD1. The junction had 6 bases not matched to a gene; V was cut back by 4 bases and J by 4 bases. This CDR3 contains 14 residues. Germline lookup yields CDR1 SGHDT and CDR2 YYEEEE. The CDR3 is CASSGDRSFYGYTF. The CDR3, as DNA: TGTGCCAGCAGCGGGGACAGGTCGTTCTATGGCTACACCTTC.

The chain employs TRBV6-6 and TRBJ1-2; D unclear. In germline, CDR1 is MNHNY, CDR2 SVGAGI (reference sequence). This CDR3 contains 13 residues. V lost 0 bases and J 0 bases, leaving 2 bases between the germline ends. This CDR3 reads CASSYSTNYGYTF. Here the CDR3 DNA reads TGTGCCAGCAGTTACTCCACTAACTATGGCTACACCTTC.

J is TRBJ2-5 and V is TRBV29-1; D is uncertain. The CDR3 covers 14 residues. Trimming cost V 4 bases and J 3 bases, with 15 bases left between them. The V gene's germline CDR1 is SQVTM and CDR2 ANQGSEA. The CDR3 DNA follows: TGCAGCGTTGGCCGCCTGGGTTGGGAAGAGACCCAGTACTTC. Translated: CSVGRLGWEETQYF.

The chain links TRBV9 to TRBJ2-3; tentatively, D is TRBD1 or TRBD2 (5 bases each). CDR1 is SGDLS and CDR2 is YYNGEE in the germline V gene. This CDR3 has 15 amino acids. V lost 0 bases and J 1 base, leaving 9 bases between the germline ends. The CDR3 region has the DNA TGTGCCAGCAGCGTAGGTGGGGGAGGCACAGATACGCAGTATTTT. Protein product: CASSVGGGGTDTQYF.

This clone was observed once. The genes are TRBV18 and TRBJ2-7; 7 bases line up with TRBD1. J gave up 2 bases and V 2 bases, and 3 bases lay outside the gene matches. CDR1 is KGHSH and CDR2 is LQKENI in the germline V gene. The CDR3 extends over 14 amino acids. The CDR3 region has the DNA TGTGCCAGCTCACCAAGCCAGGGGGCCTACGAGCAGTACTTC. This codes for CASSPSQGAYEQYF.

The rearrangement links TRBV19 to TRBJ2-5; maybe TRBD1 (5 bases). Trimming removed 8 bases at V and 1 base at J, with 5 bases between. Germline V CDR1 and CDR2: LNHDA, SQIVND (reference sequence). This CDR3 region has 11 residues. The CDR3 region is CASGAQETQYF. CDR3 nucleotide sequence: TGTGCCAGTGGGGCCCAAGAGACCCAGTACTTC.

This chain connects TRBV5-1 to TRBJ1-5, with D possibly being TRBD1 (5 bases). The germline V gene has CDR1 SGHRS and CDR2 YFSETQ. This CDR3 spans 14 amino acids. Trimming stripped 0 bases from V and 9 bases from J, with 13 bases between. In nucleotides, the CDR3 is TGCGCCAGCAGCTTGGCGGGGCCCCAAGGGCCCCAGCATTTT. This codes for CASSLAGPQGPQHF.

A word on this clone: Because the CDR3's place on the DNA is in doubt, the DNA is left out and the CDR3 is given as listed by TCRdb. The rearrangement joins TRBV5-6 to TRBJ1-1. Looked up from germline, CDR1 is SGHDT and CDR2 is YYEEEE. The CDR3 adds up to 14 amino acids, both ends counted. The CDR3 reads CASSFGEGRAEAFF.

V usage is TRBV27 and J usage is TRBJ1-5; 10 bases align to TRBD1. J was trimmed by 10 bases and V by 8 bases; bases with no gene match: 17. Germline V gene data show CDR1 as MNHEY and CDR2 as SMNVEV (reference sequence). The CDR3 totals 16 residues. In DNA form, the CDR3 reads TGTGCCAGCGGAAGAACTGGACAGGGGGACCAATATCCCCAGCATTTT. Its protein is CASGRTGQGDQYPQHF.

Only one count was recorded for this clone. The chain links TRBV7-9 to TRBJ2-7, with D uncertain. The CDR3 has 16 residues. Between the trimmed V and J ends, which lost 2 bases and 1 base, there was a span of 15 bases. CDR1 and CDR2 (germline): SEHNR, FQNEAQ (reference sequence). The CDR3 DNA reads TGTGCCAGCAGCTTACGAGGTCCGGGTCTGTCCTACGAGCAGTACTTC. Encoded protein: CASSLRGPGLSYEQYF.

The rearrangement joins TRBV11-3 to TRBJ1-3, with TRBD1 matching 7 bases. This CDR3 contains 16 residues. Germline V gene sequence: CDR1 SGHNT, CDR2 YENEEA. The junction had 8 bases not matched to a gene; V was cut back by 4 bases and J by 2 bases. The CDR3 DNA is TGTGCCAGCAGCTCGGTACAGGGGTTAGCTGGAAACACCATATATTTT. Its translation is CASSSVQGLAGNTIYF.

V gene TRBV7-9 combines with J gene TRBJ1-2, with D perhaps matching TRBD1 (5 bases). Germline CDR1 SEHNR, CDR2 FQNEAQ (reference sequence). Trimming took 5 bases from V and 7 from J, leaving 17 bases between them. The CDR3 spans 14 residues. This CDR3 is CASSRDSGLIGYTF. DNA of the CDR3: TGTGCCAGCAGCCGAGACTCAGGGCTTATTGGCTACACCTTC. Variable domain in full (rest from reference TRBV7-9 and TRBJ1-2): DTGVSQNPRHKITKRGQNVTFRCDPISEHNRLYWYRQTLGQGPEFLTYFQNEAQLEKSRLLSDRFSAERPKGSFSTLEIQRTEQGDSAMYLCASSRDSGLIGYTFGSGTRLTVV.

This clone was detected a few times. The chain joins TRBV7-2 to TRBJ1-1, with D perhaps TRBD1 (5 bases). Germline CDR1 SGHTA, CDR2 FQGNSA. The V gene lost 2 bases and the J gene lost 4 bases, with 11 bases spanning the gap. This CDR3 region has 14 residues. CDR3 bases: TGTGCCAGCAGCTTATCAGTCAGGGTCACTGAAGCTTTCTTT. Residues: CASSLSVRVTEAFF.